These 18 T cell receptor beta chains originate from one sample sequenced in a study of blood T cell repertoires in COVID-19. TCRdb's copy holds only in-frame clones and misses some; the assay was immunoSEQ multiplex PCR. The sample lists about 190,000 clones, around 85% occurring once. Input material: peripheral blood. The receptor set was obtained from a man in his 70s with active or convalescent COVID-19.

The CDR3 coding sequence is TGTGCCAGTAGTATGAGACAGAACACTGAAGCTTTCTTT. This sequence encodes CASSMRQNTEAFF. The genes are TRBV19 and TRBJ1-1; D ambiguous. Trimming pared 3 bases from V and 1 base from J, leaving 6 bases between. CDR3 size: 13 residues. The V gene's germline CDR1 is LNHDA and CDR2 SQIVND (reference sequence).

The V call is TRBV11-2, the J call TRBJ2-7; D unresolved. The germline V gene encodes CDR1 SGHAT and CDR2 FQNNGV. V lost 1 base and J 3 bases, leaving 13 bases between the germline ends. The CDR3 spans 15 residues. The CDR3 DNA follows: TGTGCCAGCAGCTTAGTTTACGGTGGTGACTACGAGCAGTACTTC. It is translated as CASSLVYGGDYEQYF.

The chain couples TRBV11-2 to TRBJ2-3; 11 nucleotides align to TRBD2. CDR1 and CDR2 (germline): SGHAT, FQNNGV. There are 17 residues in the CDR3. The V gene end was trimmed by 0 bases and the J gene end by 5 bases; junction bases not matched to a gene: 7. This CDR3 reads CASSLELAGAAGDTQYF. The CDR3 region has the DNA TGTGCCAGCAGCTTAGAACTAGCGGGGGCGGCGGGAGATACGCAGTATTTT.

The V call is TRBV5-1, the J call TRBJ2-7; 8 nucleotides agree with TRBD1. V was clipped by 3 bases and J by 3 bases; unmatched bases: 11. This CDR3 has 16 residues. The germline gives CDR1 SGHRS, CDR2 YFSETQ. Here the CDR3 reads CASSSGQGRYIYEQYF. CDR3 DNA: TGCGCCAGCAGCTCCGGACAGGGCCGGTACATCTACGAGCAGTACTTC. The variable domain in full, completed from reference TRBV5-1 and TRBJ2-7, reads KAGVTQTPRYLIKTRGQQVTLSCSPISGHRSVSWYQQTPGQGLQFLFEYFSETQRNKGNFPGRFSGRQFSNSRSEMNVSTLELGDSALYLCASSSGQGRYIYEQYFGPGTRLTVT.

To note about this clone: The sample holds other DNA sequences that translate to the same CDR3. The chain uses TRBV19 and TRBJ2-2; 9 bases line up with TRBD1. The V gene's germline CDR1 is LNHDA and CDR2 SQIVND (reference sequence). This CDR3 spans 14 amino acids. V lost 6 bases and J lost 4; bases outside the gene matches: 3. The chain's CDR3 is CASRDRGSTGELFF. The CDR3 DNA follows: TGTGCCAGTAGAGACAGGGGGAGCACCGGGGAGCTGTTTTTT.

V is TRBV5-5 and J is TRBJ2-1, with TRBD2 matching 11 bases. V lost 4 bases, J lost 2 bases, and 11 bases stayed unmatched. The length of the CDR3 is 18 residues. Looked up from germline, CDR1 is SGHKS and CDR2 is YYEKEE (reference sequence). The CDR3 coding sequence is TGTGCCAGCAGCCCCCGTTTAGCGGGAGGGGGTGCCTACAATGAGCAGTTCTTC. This gives the protein CASSPRLAGGGAYNEQFF.

The V gene is TRBV7-9, the J gene TRBJ2-3, with D possibly matching TRBD1 (5 bases). CDR1 is SEHNR and CDR2 is FQNEAQ in the germline V gene (reference sequence). CDR3 size: 13 residues. The V and J ends lost 7 bases and 2 bases respectively, with 10 bases between them. In DNA, the CDR3 is TGTGCCAGCACCCTAGGGGTCACAGATACGCAGTATTTT. It codes for CASTLGVTDTQYF.

The J gene is TRBJ2-1, the V gene TRBV6-2 or TRBV6-3; tentatively, D is TRBD2 (6 bases). Germline V gives CDR1 MNHEY, CDR2 SVGEGT. The V end lost 5 bases, the J end lost 3 bases, and 14 bases lay between the germline ends. The CDR3 loop spans 15 amino acids. This CDR3 is CASSPLLGGYNEQFF. Written as DNA, the CDR3 is TGTGCCAGCAGTCCCCTTTTGGGGGGCTACAATGAGCAGTTCTTC.

The count of this clone is one. The chain carries TRBV6-1 and TRBJ1-3; maybe TRBD1 (6 bases). The CDR3 has 15 residues. Trimming removed 3 bases at V and 1 base at J, with 10 bases between. Germline loops: CDR1 MNHNS, CDR2 SASEGT. CDR3 amino acids: CASSENRVSGNTIYF. The DNA of the CDR3 is TGTGCCAGCAGTGAGAACAGGGTATCTGGAAACACCATATATTTT.

V usage is TRBV7-8 and J usage is TRBJ2-5; 7 nucleotides agree with TRBD2. CDR3 length: 17 residues. J gave up 3 bases and V 5 bases, and 15 bases lay outside the gene matches. Germline V lookup: CDR1 SGHVS, CDR2 FQNEAQ. CDR3 region: CASSPRGASGIEETQYF. In nucleotides, the CDR3 is TGTGCCAGCAGCCCTAGAGGGGCCAGCGGGATAGAAGAGACCCAGTACTTC.

This clone was seen once. The chain has TRBV27 and TRBJ1-5; 8 bases agree with TRBD1. Germline values: CDR1 MNHEY, CDR2 SMNVEV (reference sequence). This CDR3 comprises 15 residues. Losses at the gene ends were 5 bases for V and 3 bases for J; bases not matched to a gene: 6. CDR3 sequence (DNA): TGTGCCAGCAGTACGACAGGGGCTGACAATCAGCCCCAGCATTTT. This translates into CASSTTGADNQPQHF.

This chain connects TRBV5-6 to TRBJ2-6; D might be TRBD1 (5 bases). The CDR3 runs 16 residues. Trimming left V 4 bases short and J 0 bases short, with 11 bases between. The V gene's germline CDR1 is SGHDT and CDR2 YYEEEE. The CDR3 sequence is CASSLIDSSGANVLTF. The CDR3 coding sequence is TGTGCCAGCAGCCTGATCGACAGCTCTGGGGCCAACGTCCTGACTTTC.

This clone was found once. V and J are TRBV19 and TRBJ2-2, with a possible D match to TRBD2 (7 bases). The CDR3 has 14 amino acids. In germline, CDR1 is LNHDA, CDR2 SQIVND (reference sequence). V shed 6 bases and J shed 1 base, with 9 bases lying between them. The CDR3 region has the DNA TGTGCCAGTAGAGCGGGACAGAACACCGGGGAGCTGTTTTTT. Residues: CASRAGQNTGELFF.

This chain uses TRBV6-5 with TRBJ2-3; D is perhaps TRBD1 (6 bases). The germline CDR1 and CDR2 sequences are MNHEY and SVGAGI. The CDR3 is made up of 14 amino acids. Trimming took off 4 bases at V and 4 bases at J, with 12 bases between the two ends. The CDR3 sequence: CASSWGTPPDTQYF. The CDR3, as DNA: TGTGCCAGCAGTTGGGGGACACCCCCAGATACGCAGTATTTT.

V and J are TRBV28 and TRBJ1-5; D gene ambiguous. Germline values: CDR1 MDHEN, CDR2 SYDVKM. This CDR3 spans 15 amino acids. V was clipped by 7 bases and J by 2 bases, with 15 bases between them. CDR3 protein: CASTLMTSGNQPQHF. The CDR3 nucleotides read TGTGCCAGCACCTTGATGACTTCGGGCAATCAGCCCCAGCATTTT.

This chain links TRBV30 with TRBJ1-6; D is unresolved. Trimming pared 6 bases from V and 7 bases from J, leaving 13 bases between. CDR1 is GTSNPN and CDR2 is SVGIG in the germline V gene (reference sequence). This CDR3 spans 13 amino acids. CDR3 sequence: CACYSLGNSPLHF. DNA of the CDR3: TGTGCCTGTTACAGTCTGGGCAATTCACCCCTCCACTTT.

A few counts support this clone. The CDR3 loop reads CASSQVLRDRGLYEQYF. CDR3 bases: TGTGCCAGCAGCCAAGTCCTTCGGGACAGGGGCCTCTACGAGCAGTACTTC. V gene TRBV3-1 (or the pseudogene TRBV3-2) combines with J gene TRBJ2-7, with 10 bases matching TRBD1. Germline loops: CDR1 LGHDT, CDR2 YNNKEL (reference sequence). The CDR3 consists of 17 residues. V was pared by 1 base and J by 3 bases, with 9 bases of the junction left unmatched.

This sequence joins TRBV2 and TRBJ1-5; a possible D gene is TRBD1 (6 bases). The germline gives CDR1 SNHLY, CDR2 FYNNEI. Deletions cut 7 bases from V and 5 bases from J, with 12 bases between. The CDR3 covers 13 residues. CDR3: CASTVSGDQPQHF. CDR3 bases: TGTGCCAGCACCGTGTCAGGGGATCAGCCCCAGCATTTT. The entire variable domain, with the rest obtained from reference TRBV2 and TRBJ1-5, is as follows: EPEVTQTPSHQVTQMGQEVILRCVPISNHLYFYWYRQILGQKVEFLVSFYNNEISEKSEIFDDQFSVERPDGSNFTLKIRSTKLEDSAMYFCASTVSGDQPQHFGDGTRLSIL.